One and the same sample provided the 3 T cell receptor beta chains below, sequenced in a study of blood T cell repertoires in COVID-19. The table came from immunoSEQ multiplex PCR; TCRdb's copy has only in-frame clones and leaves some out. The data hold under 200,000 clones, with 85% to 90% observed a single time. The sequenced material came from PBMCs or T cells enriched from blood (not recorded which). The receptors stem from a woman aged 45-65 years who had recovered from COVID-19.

CDR3 loop: CASSVTSRVESNQPQHF. CDR3 coding DNA: TGTGCCAGCAGCGTAACGTCCAGGGTGGAGAGCAATCAGCCCCAGCATTTT. The rearrangement links TRBV7-8 to TRBJ1-5, with D possibly TRBD1 on 5 matching bases. V shed 5 bases and J shed 1 base, with 18 bases lying between them. In germline, CDR1 is SGHVS, CDR2 FQNEAQ. The length of the CDR3 is 17 residues.

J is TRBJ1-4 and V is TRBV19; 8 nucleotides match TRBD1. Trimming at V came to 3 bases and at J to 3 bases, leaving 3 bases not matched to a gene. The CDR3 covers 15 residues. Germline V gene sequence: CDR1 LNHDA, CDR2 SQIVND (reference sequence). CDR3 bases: TGTGCCAGTAGTATCCAGGGGGCGTCTAATGAAAAACTGTTTTTT. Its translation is CASSIQGASNEKLFF.

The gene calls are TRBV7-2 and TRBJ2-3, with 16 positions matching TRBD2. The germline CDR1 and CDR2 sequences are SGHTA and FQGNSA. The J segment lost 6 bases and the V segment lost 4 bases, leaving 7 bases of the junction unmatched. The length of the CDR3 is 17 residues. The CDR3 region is CASSSGLAGGRLDTQYF. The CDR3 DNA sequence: TGTGCCAGCAGCTCGGGACTAGCGGGGGGGCGTTTGGATACGCAGTATTTT.